This TCR beta chain was observed in a study of OX40 agonist ivuxolimab in advanced cancers. Across the whole study: While on treatment, patients had intravenous ivuxolimab at 0.01 to 10 mg/kg every 2 weeks.

Cycle 7 day 1, cycle 4 day 1, and baseline were the timepoints at which blood was sampled. The CDR3 length is 15 residues. Trimming cost V 6 bases and J 11 bases; bases outside gene matches: 13. Germline CDR1 is MNHNS and CDR2 is SASEGT. The table came from immunoSEQ multiplex PCR; TCRdb's copy has only in-frame clones and leaves some out. The table lists approximately 22,000 clones, 80% to 90% of them singletons. The sample here was CD4+ or CD8+ T cells sorted from blood, taken in a trial of the OX40 agonist ivuxolimab. The rearrangement links TRBV6-1 to TRBJ1-4, with TRBD1 matching 9 bases. The receptor was isolated from an adult with an advanced solid tumor such as melanoma, head and neck, liver or kidney cancer. CDR3 region: CASRTRDREVGKLFF. For the CDR3, the DNA is TGTGCCAGCAGAACACGGGACAGGGAGGTTGGTAAACTGTTTTTT.